This TCR beta chain was captured by sequencing in a study of cytomegalovirus exposure and HLA in healthy donors. Study-wide background: Sequencing of 150 million to 200 million T cells in an earlier analysis found 90 million to 120 million unique TCR beta sequences.

The PCR made use of 60 Vbeta and 13 Jbeta primers. TCRdb's copy holds only in-frame clones and misses some; the assay was immunoSEQ multiplex PCR. Among fewer than 250,000 clones, 70% to 80% were seen once, and the ten largest hold 0.2% to 0.25%. Trimming removed 0 bases from V and 4 bases from J, with 11 bases in between. The CDR3 sequence is 14 residues long. Germline loops: CDR1 SGHDT, CDR2 YYEEEE. The TCR was taken from a girl aged 2 to 9 in good health and CMV-seronegative. The rearrangement uses TRBV5-6 and TRBJ2-7, with D uncertain. The sequenced sample consisted of PBMCs. DNA of the CDR3: TGTGCCAGCAGCTTGGAGTACAGTTATTACGAGCAGTACTTC. Translated: CASSLEYSYYEQYF. The full variable domain, completed using reference TRBV5-6 and TRBJ2-7, is DAGVTQSPTHLIKTRGQQVTLRCSPKSGHDTVSWYQQALGQGPQFIFQYYEEEERQRGNFPDRFSGHQFPNYSSELNVNALLLGDSALYLCASSLEYSYYEQYFGPGTRLTVT.